These 32 T cell receptor beta chains originate from one sample sequenced in a study of T cells after yellow fever vaccination. TCRdb reanalysed the 5' RACE reads using MiXCR and keeps one entry per CDR3 protein. Here the sample spans under 550,000 distinct CDR3 sequences, just over 20% being singletons. The sample consisted of PBMCs, taken roughly 20 days after the first yellow fever vaccination. Source of these receptors: a man between 18 and 35 years old who received the YFV17D yellow fever vaccine.

In this sample, this clonotype turned up a few times. The chain employs TRBV20-1 and TRBJ2-7; D is tentatively TRBD1 or TRBD2 (6 bases each). The CDR3 is made up of 14 amino acids. V was clipped by 1 base and J by 3 bases, with 13 bases between them. Germline loops: CDR1 DFQATT, CDR2 SNEGSKA (reference sequence). The CDR3 sequence: CSARGSRGGYEQYF. Here the CDR3 DNA reads TGCAGTGCTAGAGGATCCAGGGGAGGCTACGAGCAGTACTTC.

The genes are TRBV5-1 and TRBJ2-7; TRBD2 matches at 14 bases. This CDR3 has 16 residues. The germline V gene encodes CDR1 SGHRS and CDR2 YFSETQ. The J segment lost 7 bases and the V segment lost 3 bases, leaving 9 bases of the junction unmatched. CDR3 sequence: CASSSPGLAGAGEQYF. CDR3 DNA: TGCGCCAGCAGCTCTCCGGGACTAGCGGGGGCCGGGGAGCAGTACTTC.

This clonotype was seen a few times. The CDR3 loop is CASSFGTGVREQFF. Written as DNA, the CDR3 is TGTGCCAGCAGCTTCGGGACAGGGGTTAGGGAGCAGTTCTTC. The rearrangement uses TRBV7-6 and TRBJ2-1, with 10 bases identical to TRBD1. This CDR3 is built from 14 residues. The junction had 6 bases not matched to a gene; V was cut back by 3 bases and J by 10 bases. Germline-derived CDR1 and CDR2 are SGHVS and FNYEAQ.

V usage is TRBV20-1 and J usage is TRBJ1-2; perhaps TRBD1 as D (6 bases). Trimming pared 6 bases from V and 5 bases from J, leaving 16 bases between. Germline assignment: CDR1 DFQATT and CDR2 SNEGSKA (reference sequence). This CDR3 is built from 13 residues. The DNA of the CDR3 is TGCAGTGCCATCGTACAGGGTGGATATGGCTACACCTTC. As protein: CSAIVQGGYGYTF.

This clonotype occurred a few times. The chain employs TRBV25-1 and TRBJ2-2; no reliable D call. CDR3 length: 14 residues. CDR1 is MGHDK and CDR2 is SYGVNS in the germline V gene. The V and J ends lost 3 bases and 4 bases respectively, with 9 bases between them. This chain's CDR3 is CASSEVLFTGELFF. CDR3 bases: TGTGCCAGCAGTGAGGTTTTGTTCACCGGGGAGCTGTTTTTT. The variable domain in full, completed from reference TRBV25-1 and TRBJ2-2, reads EADIYQTPRYLVIGTGKKITLECSQTMGHDKMYWYQQDPGMELHLIHYSYGVNSTEKGDLSSESTVSRIRTEHFPLTLESARPSHTSQYLCASSEVLFTGELFFGEGSRLTVL.

This clonotype was seen a few times. The rearrangement joins TRBV12-3 or TRBV12-4 to TRBJ2-3; tentatively, D is TRBD2 (5 bases). The CDR3 runs to 14 residues. With 5 bases removed from V and 2 bases from J, the gap between germline ends came to 11 bases. This CDR3 reads CASSRWTLTDTQYF. The CDR3 DNA is TGTGCCAGCAGTAGATGGACTCTCACAGATACGCAGTATTTT.

The V call is TRBV3-1, the J call TRBJ2-3; 11 bases fit TRBD2. Unmatched junction bases numbered 1, after V lost 0 bases and J lost 2 bases. The CDR3 is 16 amino acids. Germline CDR1 reads LGHDT; CDR2 reads YNNKEL (reference sequence). The CDR3 region has the DNA TGTGCCAGCAGCCAAGAACTAGCGGGGGCCACAGATACGCAGTATTTT. This translates into CASSQELAGATDTQYF.

The genes are TRBV5-1 and TRBJ2-7; TRBD1 is a possible D gene (5 bases). Germline V gene sequence: CDR1 SGHRS, CDR2 YFSETQ. The V end lost 3 bases, the J end lost 0 bases, and 13 bases lay between the germline ends. CDR3 length: 15 residues. CDR3 DNA: TGCGCCAGCAGCTCCGCAGGGCTTAGCTCCTACGAGCAGTACTTC. Translating it yields CASSSAGLSSYEQYF.

This clonotype showed up just a few times. This chain joins TRBV6-2 or TRBV6-3 and TRBJ2-2; D call uncertain. Germline V lookup: CDR1 MNHEY, CDR2 SVGEGT. The CDR3 spans 15 residues. V shed 6 bases and J shed 2 bases, with 13 bases lying between them. The CDR3 coding sequence is TGTGCCAGCAGCCCGGTCCAAGCTAACACCGGGGAGCTGTTTTTT. This sequence encodes CASSPVQANTGELFF.

This clonotype was found a few times. This chain uses TRBV29-1 with TRBJ1-1; perhaps TRBD1 as D (6 bases). V was pared by 7 bases and J by 0 bases, with 12 bases between. The germline V gene encodes CDR1 SQVTM and CDR2 ANQGSEA. The length of the CDR3 is 13 residues. In nucleotides, the CDR3 is TGCAGCGATCACGGACAGATGAACACTGAAGCTTTCTTT. Protein: CSDHGQMNTEAFF.

This clonotype was observed a few times. The chain joins TRBV6-5 to TRBJ1-2, with D possibly matching TRBD1 (5 bases). V gave up 4 bases and J gave up 9 bases, with 12 bases separating them. CDR1 and CDR2 from the germline V gene are MNHEY and SVGAGI. CDR3 length equals 12 residues. DNA of the CDR3: TGTGCCAGCAGTTCCGGGACCGCCCGCTACACCTTC. This codes for CASSSGTARYTF.

This clonotype was counted ten times or more. V and J are TRBV7-2 and TRBJ1-6; D remains unclear. CDR3 size: 12 residues. V lost 6 bases and J lost 10, with 10 bases in between. In germline, CDR1 is SGHTA, CDR2 FQGNSA. The CDR3 spells CASRAQGSPLHF. CDR3 in DNA: TGTGCCAGCAGAGCGCAAGGGTCACCCCTCCACTTT.

This rearrangement joins TRBV12-3 or TRBV12-4 to TRBJ1-1; tentatively, D is TRBD1 (5 bases). Trimming shortened V by 7 bases and J by 4 bases, and 13 bases separated the two germline ends. CDR3 length: 13 amino acids. CDR3 amino acids: CASNGQGVTEAFF. For the CDR3, the DNA is TGTGCCAGCAACGGGCAGGGTGTCACTGAAGCTTTCTTT.

This clonotype was found a few times. This chain links TRBV29-1 with TRBJ2-1; tentatively, D is TRBD2 (6 bases). The CDR3 sequence is 14 residues long. Germline CDR1 is SQVTM and CDR2 is ANQGSEA. V was shortened by 3 bases and J by 4 bases, with 13 bases between the two germline ends. Written as DNA, the CDR3 is TGCAGCGTTGAGCGGGGTGGGTTTTACAATGAGCAGTTCTTC. This translates into CSVERGGFYNEQFF.

The sample holds a few counts of this clonotype. The chain employs TRBV7-9 and TRBJ1-1; weak D call: TRBD1 (5 bases). V dropped 5 bases and J dropped 3 bases, with 13 bases sitting between them. The CDR3 covers 14 residues. Germline V CDR1 and CDR2: SEHNR, FQNEAQ (reference sequence). The CDR3, as DNA: TGTGCCAGCAGCATAACATGGGGGGACACTGAAGCTTTCTTT. It yields the protein CASSITWGDTEAFF. The complete variable domain, with remaining parts taken from reference TRBV7-9 and TRBJ1-1, reads DTGVSQNPRHKITKRGQNVTFRCDPISEHNRLYWYRQTLGQGPEFLTYFQNEAQLEKSRLLSDRFSAERPKGSFSTLEIQRTEQGDSAMYLCASSITWGDTEAFFGQGTRLTVV.

This clonotype was observed a few times. CDR3 sequence: CASSLALVGFSGYTF. The CDR3 DNA reads TGCGCCAGCAGCTTGGCTCTTGTGGGGTTCTCCGGCTACACCTTC. The chain combines TRBV5-1 with TRBJ1-2; D uncertain. In germline, CDR1 is SGHRS, CDR2 YFSETQ. V gave up 0 bases and J gave up 8 bases, with 17 bases separating them. This CDR3 has 15 residues.

This clonotype was counted between two and nine times. This chain connects TRBV6-2 or TRBV6-3 to TRBJ1-2; TRBD1 matches 7 bases. Per the germline V gene, CDR1 is MNHEY and CDR2 is SVGEGT. Trimming took 2 bases from V and 6 from J; bases not matched to a gene: 3. The CDR3 is made up of 13 amino acids. In DNA, the CDR3 is TGTGCCAGCAGTTACGGAGGGGGCGATGGCTACACCTTC. Amino acids: CASSYGGGDGYTF.

This clonotype was seen repeatedly, ten times or more. V usage is TRBV25-1 and J usage is TRBJ2-7; a possible D gene is TRBD1 (5 bases). Per germline, CDR1 MGHDK and CDR2 SYGVNS. The CDR3 length is 11 residues. Trimming removed 10 bases from V and 6 bases from J, with 13 bases in between. The CDR3 region has the DNA TGTGCCACCTCGGCAGGGTTCGAGCAGTACTTC. Residues: CATSAGFEQYF.

The V and J genes are TRBV5-1 and TRBJ2-3, with D perhaps TRBD1 (5 bases). Germline V CDR1 and CDR2: SGHRS, YFSETQ. This CDR3 comprises 18 residues. With 3 bases removed from V and 4 bases from J, the gap between germline ends came to 24 bases. For the CDR3, the DNA is TGCGCCAGCAGCTGGGCCCCCGTCTTGGCAGGGCGAGCAGATACGCAGTATTTT. Translating it yields CASSWAPVLAGRADTQYF.

This chain uses TRBV27 with TRBJ2-3; 9 bases are shared with TRBD1. The CDR3 totals 15 residues. Per the germline V gene, CDR1 is MNHEY and CDR2 is SMNVEV (reference sequence). The V and J ends lost 5 bases and 4 bases, in that order; junction bases with no gene match: 7. CDR3 DNA sequence: TGTGCCAGCAGTGGACAGGGGCGACGGGCAGATACGCAGTATTTT. Encoded protein: CASSGQGRRADTQYF.

J is TRBJ2-1 and V is TRBV5-1; either TRBD1 or TRBD2 may supply D (6 bases each). The length of the CDR3 is 14 residues. From germline, CDR1 is SGHRS and CDR2 YFSETQ. V was pared by 2 bases and J by 7 bases, with 13 bases between. For the CDR3, the DNA is TGCGCCAGCAGCTTTTGGGGGGCTGGAAATGAGCAGTTCTTC. Protein product: CASSFWGAGNEQFF.

This clonotype has a handful of counts. The J gene is TRBJ2-1, the V gene TRBV28; D gene unclear. V lost 5 bases, J lost 6 bases, and 17 bases lay in between. This CDR3 comprises 15 residues. Germline CDR1 reads MDHEN; CDR2 reads SYDVKM. The CDR3 loop reads CASSAYSPHINEQFF. The CDR3 bases are TGTGCCAGCAGTGCTTATAGCCCCCACATCAATGAGCAGTTCTTC.

This clonotype appeared many times. This chain connects TRBV7-6 to TRBJ2-2, with D unclear. V lost 5 bases and J lost 8, with 15 bases in between. The CDR3 totals 14 residues. Germline assignment: CDR1 SGHVS and CDR2 FNYEAQ. In DNA form, the CDR3 reads TGTGCCAGCAGCCTAGTGGGGAACCGAGGGGAGCTGTTTTTT. As protein: CASSLVGNRGELFF.

This clonotype was found a few times. J is TRBJ2-2 and V is TRBV7-9, with TRBD2 identical over 7 bases. V lost 3 bases to trimming and J lost 7 bases; unmatched junction nucleotides: 2. Germline V lookup: CDR1 SEHNR, CDR2 FQNEAQ (reference sequence). The CDR3 spans 13 residues. The CDR3 coding sequence is TGTGCCAGCAGCTTTACTAGCGTCGGGGAGCTGTTTTTT. This gives the protein CASSFTSVGELFF.

This clonotype appeared a few times. The chain uses TRBV5-1 and TRBJ1-6; 7 positions agree with TRBD1. The germline gives CDR1 SGHRS, CDR2 YFSETQ. The junction had 13 bases not matched to a gene; V was cut back by 5 bases and J by 8 bases. There are 16 residues in the CDR3. This chain's CDR3 is CASRSGKGALDSPLHF. The DNA of the CDR3 is TGCGCCAGCAGATCCGGGAAGGGGGCACTCGATTCACCCCTCCACTTT.

The V and J genes are TRBV12-3 or TRBV12-4 and TRBJ2-5; D unresolved. The CDR3 extends over 15 amino acids. Trimming pared 5 bases from V and 9 bases from J, leaving 22 bases between. This CDR3 is CASSPAVGQVMAQYF. CDR3 sequence (DNA): TGTGCCAGCAGTCCTGCCGTTGGGCAAGTCATGGCCCAGTACTTC.

The genes are TRBV5-1 and TRBJ2-5; 7 bases fit TRBD2. CDR3 length: 15 amino acids. Trimming took 0 bases from V and 3 from J; bases not matched to a gene: 5. CDR1 and CDR2 (germline): SGHRS, YFSETQ. CDR3 nucleotides: TGCGCCAGCAGCTTGGGGCTAGCGGAGGAAGAGACCCAGTACTTC. It yields the protein CASSLGLAEEETQYF.

The chain couples TRBV28 to TRBJ2-2; tentative D call: TRBD1 (5 bases). The CDR3 sequence is 16 residues long. The germline V gene has CDR1 MDHEN and CDR2 SYDVKM. V gave up 3 bases and J gave up 1 base, with 12 bases separating them. The CDR3 nucleotides read TGTGCCAGCAGTTTCCCCTACAGGAGGAACACCGGGGAGCTGTTTTTT. This codes for CASSFPYRRNTGELFF.

In this sample, this clonotype turned up a few times. The gene calls are TRBV19 and TRBJ1-6, with D uncertain. Germline CDR1 LNHDA, CDR2 SQIVND (reference sequence). Trimming removed 6 bases at V and 6 bases at J, with 9 bases between. There are 13 residues in the CDR3. The CDR3 sequence is CASRGQVNSPLHF. DNA for the CDR3: TGTGCCAGTAGAGGCCAGGTTAATTCACCCCTCCACTTT.

This chain links TRBV5-5 with TRBJ1-1; a weak D match, TRBD1 (5 bases). CDR3 length equals 13 residues. The germline V gene encodes CDR1 SGHKS and CDR2 YYEKEE (reference sequence). Trimming left V 1 base short and J 6 bases short, with 10 bases between. CDR3 residues: CASSLFSGAEAFF. The CDR3 nucleotides read TGTGCCAGCAGCTTGTTTTCGGGGGCTGAAGCTTTCTTT.

This clonotype was recorded at least ten times. J is TRBJ2-6 and V is TRBV10-3; no clear D. This CDR3 is 18 amino acids long. Germline CDR1 reads ENHRY; CDR2 reads SYGVKD. The V and J ends lost 3 bases and 2 bases respectively, with 17 bases between them. The CDR3 DNA reads as TGTGCCATCAGTGACCGTAGACAAATGGATACTGGGGCCAACGTCCTGACTTTC. Protein: CAISDRRQMDTGANVLTF.

The J gene is TRBJ2-5, the V gene TRBV6-6, with unresolved D. CDR1 is MNHNY, CDR2 SVGAGI, per germline (reference sequence). Trimming removed 6 bases at V and 3 bases at J, with 11 bases between. The CDR3 is made up of 13 amino acids. The CDR3 DNA sequence: TGTGCCAGCAGAGAAAGAAATAAAGAGACCCAGTACTTC. Encoded protein: CASRERNKETQYF.